This TCR beta chain was profiled in a study of blood T cell repertoires in COVID-19. About the study: PBMCs, B-cell-depleted T cells, or T cells provided the cDNA or gDNA that made up the material.

The V segment lost 5 bases and the J segment 0 bases; nucleotides outside the gene matches: 3. Per the germline V gene, CDR1 is SEHNR and CDR2 is FQNEAQ (reference sequence). The CDR3 has 16 residues. This table comes from immunoSEQ multiplex PCR, and its TCRdb copy is limited to in-frame clones, with some not included. The sample has 350,000 to 400,000 clones; approximately 90% are singletons. The sample comprised PBMCs or T cells enriched from blood (not recorded which). The genes are TRBV7-9 and TRBJ1-6, with 8 positions matching TRBD1. The sequence was obtained from a woman aged 40 to 50 who had been exposed to COVID-19. Written as DNA, the CDR3 is TGTGCCAGCAGCCGAACAGGGGGCTCCTATAATTCACCCCTCCACTTT. Its protein product is CASSRTGGSYNSPLHF.